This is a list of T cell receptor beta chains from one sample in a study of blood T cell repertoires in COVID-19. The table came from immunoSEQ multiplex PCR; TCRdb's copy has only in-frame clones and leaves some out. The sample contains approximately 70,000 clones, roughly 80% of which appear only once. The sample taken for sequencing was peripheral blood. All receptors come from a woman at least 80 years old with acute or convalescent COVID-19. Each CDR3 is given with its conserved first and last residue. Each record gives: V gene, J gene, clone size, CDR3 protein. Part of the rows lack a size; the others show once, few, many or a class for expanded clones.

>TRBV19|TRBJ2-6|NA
CASSIRGSGANVLTF
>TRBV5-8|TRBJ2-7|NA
CASSGNRAIAYEQYF
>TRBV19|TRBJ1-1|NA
CASSPRTGGAGTEAFF
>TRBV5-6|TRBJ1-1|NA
CASSKGTGFSTEAFF
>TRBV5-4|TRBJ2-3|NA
CASGRETGTDTQYF
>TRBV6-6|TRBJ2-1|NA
CASSYSQVYNEQFF
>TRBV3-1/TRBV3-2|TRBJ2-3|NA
CASSQDTGGPRNTQYF
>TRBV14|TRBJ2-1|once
CASSQVPQIALSHNEQFF
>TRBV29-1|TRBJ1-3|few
CSVELRQGARNTIYF
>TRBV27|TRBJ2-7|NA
CASSLLQGAYEQYF
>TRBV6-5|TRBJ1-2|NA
CASSPTSGYGYTF
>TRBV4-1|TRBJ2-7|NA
CASSLETGSQPYEQYF
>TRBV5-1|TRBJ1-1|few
CASGKGGPTEAFF
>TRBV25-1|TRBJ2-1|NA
CASSATITKNNEQFF
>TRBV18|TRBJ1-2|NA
CASSPRDRVHGYTF
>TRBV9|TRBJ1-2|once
CASSVGTGAAGHGYTF